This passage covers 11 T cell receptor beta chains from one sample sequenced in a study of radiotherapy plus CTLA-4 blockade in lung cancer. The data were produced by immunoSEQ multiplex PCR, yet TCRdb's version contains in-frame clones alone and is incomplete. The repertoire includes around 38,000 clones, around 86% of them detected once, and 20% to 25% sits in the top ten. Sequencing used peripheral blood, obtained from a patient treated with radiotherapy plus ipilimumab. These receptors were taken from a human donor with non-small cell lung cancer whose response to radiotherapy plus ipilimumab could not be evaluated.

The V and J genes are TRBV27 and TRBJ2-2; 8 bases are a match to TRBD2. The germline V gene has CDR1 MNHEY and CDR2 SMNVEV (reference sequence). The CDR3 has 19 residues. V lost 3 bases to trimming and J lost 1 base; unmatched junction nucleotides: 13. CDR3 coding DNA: TGTGCCAGCAGTTTTGTGGGGGCACGGGAGGGTTTGAACACCGGGGAGCTGTTTTTT. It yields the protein CASSFVGAREGLNTGELFF.

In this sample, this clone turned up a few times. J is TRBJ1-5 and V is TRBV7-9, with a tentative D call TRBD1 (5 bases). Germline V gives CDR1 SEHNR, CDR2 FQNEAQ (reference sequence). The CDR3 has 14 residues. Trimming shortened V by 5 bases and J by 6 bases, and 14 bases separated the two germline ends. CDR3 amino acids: CASSPVSGPQPQHF. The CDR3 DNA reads TGTGCCAGCAGCCCGGTCTCAGGGCCTCAGCCCCAGCATTTT.

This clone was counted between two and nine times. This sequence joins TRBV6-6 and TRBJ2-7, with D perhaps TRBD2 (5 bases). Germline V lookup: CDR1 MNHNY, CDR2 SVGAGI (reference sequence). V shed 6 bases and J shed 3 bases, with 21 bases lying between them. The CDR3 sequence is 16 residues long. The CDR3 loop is CASSPRRGSAGYEQYF. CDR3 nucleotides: TGTGCCAGCAGCCCCAGACGAGGGAGTGCAGGCTACGAGCAGTACTTC.

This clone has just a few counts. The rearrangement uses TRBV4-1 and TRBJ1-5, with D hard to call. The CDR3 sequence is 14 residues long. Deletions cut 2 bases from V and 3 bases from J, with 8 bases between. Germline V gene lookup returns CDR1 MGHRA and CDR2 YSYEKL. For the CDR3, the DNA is TGCGCCAGCAGCCAATTATTCGTCAATCAGCCCCAGCATTTT. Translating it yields CASSQLFVNQPQHF.

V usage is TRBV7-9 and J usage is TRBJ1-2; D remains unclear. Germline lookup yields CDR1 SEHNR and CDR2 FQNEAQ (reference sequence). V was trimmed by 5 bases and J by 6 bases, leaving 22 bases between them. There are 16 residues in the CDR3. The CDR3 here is CASSLRESTPRDGYTF. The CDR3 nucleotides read TGTGCCAGCAGCCTCCGGGAATCCACCCCGAGGGATGGCTACACCTTC.

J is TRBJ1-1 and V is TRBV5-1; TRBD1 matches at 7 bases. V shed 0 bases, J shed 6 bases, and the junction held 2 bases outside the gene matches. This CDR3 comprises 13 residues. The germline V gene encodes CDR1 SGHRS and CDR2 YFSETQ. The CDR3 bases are TGCGCCAGCAGCTTGGTTCAGGGGGCTGAAGCTTTCTTT. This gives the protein CASSLVQGAEAFF.

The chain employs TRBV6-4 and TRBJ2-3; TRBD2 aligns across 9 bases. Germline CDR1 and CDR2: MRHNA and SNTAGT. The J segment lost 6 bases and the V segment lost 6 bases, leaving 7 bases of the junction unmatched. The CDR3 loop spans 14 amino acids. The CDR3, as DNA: TGTGCCAGCAGCGTTAGCGGGGGACCCGATACGCAGTATTTT. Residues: CASSVSGGPDTQYF.

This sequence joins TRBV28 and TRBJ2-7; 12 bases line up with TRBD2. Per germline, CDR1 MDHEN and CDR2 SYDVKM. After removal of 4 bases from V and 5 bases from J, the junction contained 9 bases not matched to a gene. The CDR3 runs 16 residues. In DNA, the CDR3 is TGTGCCAGCAGTTCCACCCCTAGCGGGGGGGCGCACGAGCAGTACTTC. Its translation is CASSSTPSGGAHEQYF.

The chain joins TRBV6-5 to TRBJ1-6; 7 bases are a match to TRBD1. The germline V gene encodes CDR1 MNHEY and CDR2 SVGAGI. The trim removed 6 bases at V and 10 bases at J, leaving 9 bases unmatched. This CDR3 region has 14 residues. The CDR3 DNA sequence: TGTGCCAGCAGCCCGGACAGGAGCAGGTCACCCCTCCACTTT. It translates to CASSPDRSRSPLHF.

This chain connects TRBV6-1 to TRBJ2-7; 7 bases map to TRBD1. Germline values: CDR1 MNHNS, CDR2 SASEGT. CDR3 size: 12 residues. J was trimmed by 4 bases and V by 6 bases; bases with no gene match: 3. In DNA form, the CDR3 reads TGTGCCAGCAGGTCAGGGGGATACGAGCAGTACTTC. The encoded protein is CASRSGGYEQYF.

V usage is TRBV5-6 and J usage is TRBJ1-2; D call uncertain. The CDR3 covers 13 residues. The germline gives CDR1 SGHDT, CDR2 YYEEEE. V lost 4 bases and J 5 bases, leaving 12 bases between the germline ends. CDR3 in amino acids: CASSPGGPYGYTF. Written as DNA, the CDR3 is TGTGCCAGCAGCCCGGGAGGACCATATGGCTACACCTTC.